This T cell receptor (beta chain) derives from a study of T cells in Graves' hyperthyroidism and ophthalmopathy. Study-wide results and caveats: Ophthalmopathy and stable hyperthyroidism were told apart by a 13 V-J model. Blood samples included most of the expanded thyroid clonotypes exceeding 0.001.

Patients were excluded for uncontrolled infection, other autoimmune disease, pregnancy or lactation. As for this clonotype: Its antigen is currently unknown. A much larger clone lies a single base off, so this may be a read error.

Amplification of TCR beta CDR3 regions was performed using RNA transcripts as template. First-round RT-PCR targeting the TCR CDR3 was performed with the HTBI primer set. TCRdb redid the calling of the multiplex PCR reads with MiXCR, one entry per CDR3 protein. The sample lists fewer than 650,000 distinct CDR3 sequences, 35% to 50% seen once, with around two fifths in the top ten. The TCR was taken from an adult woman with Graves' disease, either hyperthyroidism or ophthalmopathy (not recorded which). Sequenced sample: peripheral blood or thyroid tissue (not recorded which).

This CDR3 is CASSGRGSGPLHF. Here the CDR3 DNA reads TGTGCCAGCAGTGGACGGGGGTCTGGACCCCTCCACTTT. V and J are TRBV2 and TRBJ1-6; possibly TRBD1 for D (5 bases). The CDR3 covers 13 residues. Trimming left V 4 bases short and J 12 bases short, with 13 bases between. CDR1 and CDR2 from the germline V gene are SNHLY and FYNNEI.